What follows is one T cell receptor (beta chain) and its context. Its antigen is still unknown. These data belong to a study of CD8 T cells in Susac syndrome. The study, taken as a whole, reports: The authors acknowledged that their TCR sequencing and HLA analysis involved a relatively small number of individuals.

V was shortened by 0 bases and J by 4 bases, with 18 bases between the two germline ends. The CDR3 length is 17 residues. From germline, CDR1 is LNHNV and CDR2 YYDKDF (reference sequence). The RNA, roughly 0.45 to 1 ug, was put through reverse transcription using random hexamers. Across 54 Vbeta and 13 Jbeta, immunoSEQ multiplex PCR amplified TCR beta CDR3. TCRdb re-analysed the immunoSEQ multiplex PCR reads in MiXCR, keeping a single row per CDR3 protein. The sample shows roughly 200,000 distinct CDR3 sequences, 90% to 95% of them seen only once. Sequencing targeted TCR beta in blood CD8+ and CD4+ T cells. Negative isolation was used for CD8+ and CD4+ T cells and FACS enrichment for TEMRA cells.

The clonotype comes from a human donor in good health. Sequencing was carried out using CD4+ T cells from PBMCs. This chain joins TRBV15 and TRBJ1-2; no reliable D call. The CDR3 loop reads CATSRELAKRVGYGYTF. For the CDR3, the DNA is TGTGCCACCAGCAGAGAACTGGCCAAACGGGTCGGCTATGGCTACACCTTC. The whole variable domain, filled in from reference TRBV15 and TRBJ1-2, reads DAMVIQNPRYQVTQFGKPVTLSCSQTLNHNVMYWYQQKSSQAPKLLFHYYDKDFNNEADTPDNFQSRRPNTSFCFLDIRSPGLGDTAMYLCATSRELAKRVGYGYTFGSGTRLTVV.